Each of the 14 T cell receptor beta chains below was sequenced from the same sample in a study of response to subunit inactivated influenza vaccine. TCRdb fed the RT-PCR reads into MiXCR, producing one record per CDR3 protein. The table includes more than 450,000 distinct CDR3 sequences, less than 8% detected once. The sequencing here drew on PBMCs from blood, taken roughly 24 months after vaccination. All receptors derive from a man between 50 and 75 years old who received an inactivated influenza vaccine.

This clonotype showed up just a few times. Written as DNA, the CDR3 is TGTGCCAGCAGCTTAGCCCGCAGGAGCTCTGGGGCCAACGTCCTGACTTTC. This sequence encodes CASSLARRSSGANVLTF. This chain links TRBV7-8 with TRBJ2-6; D unresolved. The CDR3 is 17 amino acids. The germline gives CDR1 SGHVS, CDR2 FQNEAQ. Trimming took 0 bases from V and 0 from J, leaving 9 bases between them.

With regard to this clonotype: A read error may account for a junction end that differs from germline. J is TRBJ2-3 and V is TRBV7-6, with D tentatively TRBD2 (6 bases). The germline CDR1 and CDR2 sequences are SGHVS and FNYEAQ. CDR3 size: 16 residues. The CDR3 reads CVSSLGGIRHTDTQYF. In nucleotides, the CDR3 is TGTGTCAGCAGCTTAGGCGGGATCCGTCACACAGATACGCAGTATTTT.

The rearrangement uses TRBV28 and TRBJ2-2; no reliable D call. The CDR3 is made up of 14 amino acids. The germline CDR1 and CDR2 sequences are MDHEN and SYDVKM. V lost 2 bases to trimming and J lost 4 bases, with 8 bases between them. CDR3 nucleotides: TGTGCCAGCAGTTTAAGCCGACCCACCGGGGAGCTGTTTTTT. Translating it yields CASSLSRPTGELFF.

In this sample, this clonotype turned up a few times. The V and J genes are TRBV11-2 and TRBJ2-7; maybe TRBD1 (6 bases). The CDR3 contains 16 residues. Between the trimmed V and J ends, which lost 1 base and 2 bases, there was a span of 15 bases. Germline V gene data show CDR1 as SGHAT and CDR2 as FQNNGV. The CDR3 loop reads CASSLGIGDITYEQYF. As DNA, the CDR3 is TGTGCCAGCAGCTTAGGGATAGGGGACATCACCTACGAGCAGTACTTC.

The V and J genes are TRBV15 and TRBJ2-5, with D perhaps matching TRBD1 or TRBD2 (6 bases each). Per the germline V gene, CDR1 is LNHNV and CDR2 is YYDKDF (reference sequence). Trimming took off 10 bases at V and 3 bases at J, with 12 bases between the two ends. This CDR3 has 12 residues. The CDR3 sequence is CASRGPEETQYF. CDR3 nucleotide sequence: TGTGCCAGCCGGGGGCCGGAAGAGACCCAGTACTTC.

This clonotype was seen a handful of times. The chain recombines TRBV7-8 with TRBJ2-2, with D perhaps TRBD1 (5 bases). CDR3 size: 15 residues. The germline CDR1 and CDR2 sequences are SGHVS and FQNEAQ. V lost 0 bases and J 5 bases, leaving 10 bases between the germline ends. CDR3 sequence (DNA): TGTGCCAGCAGCTTAGCTAGGGGTTTTACCGGGGAGCTGTTTTTT. Translated, it gives CASSLARGFTGELFF.

This chain links TRBV13 with TRBJ1-1; D may be TRBD1 (6 bases). Germline CDR1 reads PRHDT; CDR2 reads FYEKMQ (reference sequence). This CDR3 contains 13 residues. The V end lost 5 bases, the J end lost 4 bases, and 11 bases lay between the germline ends. CDR3 in amino acids: CASSPGVVTEAFF. The CDR3 nucleotides are TGTGCCAGCAGCCCAGGGGTTGTCACTGAAGCTTTCTTT.

There are a few counts of this clonotype. The chain employs TRBV11-3 and TRBJ2-1; D gene ambiguous. Trimming removed 4 bases at V and 10 bases at J, with 14 bases between. Germline V gene lookup returns CDR1 SGHNT and CDR2 YENEEA. The CDR3 contains 13 residues. CDR3 protein: CASSSNLDQEQFF. The CDR3 DNA sequence: TGTGCCAGCAGCTCTAATCTGGACCAGGAGCAGTTCTTC.

This clonotype was counted between two and nine times. V usage is TRBV7-6 and J usage is TRBJ2-1; D call uncertain. Germline values: CDR1 SGHVS, CDR2 FNYEAQ. This CDR3 is 16 amino acids long. V was clipped by 1 base and J by 0 bases, with 10 bases between them. This CDR3 is CASSLEGKSSYNEQFF. In nucleotides, the CDR3 is TGTGCCAGCAGCTTAGAGGGAAAAAGCTCCTACAATGAGCAGTTCTTC.

In its sample, this clonotype was seen a few times. The V and J genes are TRBV11-2 and TRBJ2-3, with D hard to call. This CDR3 contains 14 residues. Germline V gives CDR1 SGHAT, CDR2 FQNNGV. V lost 0 bases and J lost 2, with 6 bases in between. This CDR3 reads CASSLDPNTDTQYF. CDR3 nucleotides: TGTGCCAGCAGCTTAGACCCGAACACAGATACGCAGTATTTT.

The table lists this clonotype with many counts. The DNA of the CDR3 is TGTGCCAGCAGCTTCCTAAACACAGATACGCAGTATTTT. This gives the protein CASSFLNTDTQYF. This chain links TRBV5-4 with TRBJ2-3; no definite D call. Germline CDR1 is SGHNT and CDR2 is YYREEE (reference sequence). Trimming took off 2 bases at V and 2 bases at J, with 6 bases between the two ends. This CDR3 spans 13 amino acids.

The CDR3 loop is CASSEGPGAFF. The CDR3 bases are TGCGCCAGCAGCGAGGGGCCGGGCGCTTTCTTT. V gene TRBV5-1 combines with J gene TRBJ1-1; D is perhaps TRBD1 (5 bases). The CDR3 contains 11 residues. Trimming removed 4 bases at V and 11 bases at J, with 12 bases between. Germline V lookup: CDR1 SGHRS, CDR2 YFSETQ. Variable domain in full (rest from reference TRBV5-1 and TRBJ1-1): KAGVTQTPRYLIKTRGQQVTLSCSPISGHRSVSWYQQTPGQGLQFLFEYFSETQRNKGNFPGRFSGRQFSNSRSEMNVSTLELGDSALYLCASSEGPGAFFGQGTRLTVV.

The sample holds many counts of this clonotype. This sequence joins TRBV12-3 or TRBV12-4 and TRBJ2-3; maybe TRBD2 (6 bases). CDR3 length: 12 residues. The germline V and J ends were trimmed by 6 bases and 5 bases, with 9 bases remaining between them. This CDR3 is CASRGGGDTQYF. DNA for the CDR3: TGTGCCAGCAGGGGAGGTGGAGATACGCAGTATTTT.

The chain joins TRBV6-5 to TRBJ2-2, with a tentative D call TRBD1 (6 bases). Germline V gene lookup returns CDR1 MNHEY and CDR2 SVGAGI. The V gene lost 0 bases and the J gene lost 0 bases, with 8 bases spanning the gap. The CDR3 covers 16 residues. The CDR3 coding sequence is TGTGCCAGCAGTTACTCGACAGGAGCGAACACCGGGGAGCTGTTTTTT. As protein: CASSYSTGANTGELFF.